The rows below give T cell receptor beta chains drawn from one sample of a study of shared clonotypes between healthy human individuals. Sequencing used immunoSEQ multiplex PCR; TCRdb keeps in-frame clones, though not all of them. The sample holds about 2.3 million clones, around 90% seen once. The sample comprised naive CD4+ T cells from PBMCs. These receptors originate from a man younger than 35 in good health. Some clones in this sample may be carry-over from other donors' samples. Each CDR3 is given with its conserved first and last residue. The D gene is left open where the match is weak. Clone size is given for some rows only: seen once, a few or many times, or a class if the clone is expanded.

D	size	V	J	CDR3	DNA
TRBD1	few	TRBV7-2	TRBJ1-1	CASSLRQGNTEAFF	TGTGCCAGCAGCCTTAGACAGGGCAACACTGAAGCTTTCTTT
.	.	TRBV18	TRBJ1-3	CASSPTESPSGNTIYF	TGTGCCAGCTCACCCACGGAGAGTCCCTCTGGAAACACCATATATTTT
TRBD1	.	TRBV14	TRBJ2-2	CASASPGQGSPGELFF	TGTGCCAGCGCCTCACCGGGACAGGGAAGTCCCGGGGAGCTGTTTTTT
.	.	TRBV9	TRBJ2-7	CASSPTGTPYEQYF	TGTGCCAGCAGCCCCACCGGGACGCCGTACGAGCAGTACTTC
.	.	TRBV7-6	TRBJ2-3	CASSPIPRDIGDTQYF	TGTGCCAGCAGCCCCATTCCTAGGGACATCGGGGATACGCAGTATTTT
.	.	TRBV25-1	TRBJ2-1	CASSEPGQTFLEQFF	TGTGCCAGCAGTGAACCCGGACAGACCTTTTTGGAGCAGTTCTTC
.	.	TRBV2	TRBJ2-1	CASREFEQFF	TGTGCCAGCAGGGAATTTGAGCAGTTCTTC
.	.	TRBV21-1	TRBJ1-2	CASPYGQGTFSHYGYTF	TGTGCCAGCCCCTATGGCCAGGGTACGTTCTCTCACTATGGCTACACCTTC
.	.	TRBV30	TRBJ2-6	CAWSEANPLSGANVLTF	TGTGCCTGGAGTGAGGCAAACCCCCTCTCTGGGGCCAACGTCCTGACTTTC
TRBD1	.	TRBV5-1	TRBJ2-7	CASSQGQSYEQYF	TGCGCCAGCAGTCAGGGACAGTCCTACGAGCAGTACTTC
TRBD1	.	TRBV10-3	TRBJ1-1	CATGGGLNTEAFF	TGTGCCACAGGGGGAGGGCTGAACACTGAAGCTTTCTTT
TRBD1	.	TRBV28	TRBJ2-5	CASSNTGGKETQYF	TGTGCCAGCAGTAATACAGGGGGGAAAGAGACCCAGTACTTC
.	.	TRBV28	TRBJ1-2	CASSAGPLYGYTF	TGTGCCAGCAGCGCAGGACCCCTATATGGCTACACCTTC
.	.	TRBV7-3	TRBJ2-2	CASSKTGSGELFF	TGTGCCAGCAGCAAAACCGGGAGCGGGGAGCTGTTTTTT
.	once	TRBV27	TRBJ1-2	CASGPRGLYGYTF	TGTGCCAGCGGACCGCGGGGACTCTATGGCTACACCTTC
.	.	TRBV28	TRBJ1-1	CASSLLGLGDTEAFF	TGTGCCAGCAGTTTGCTGGGGTTGGGGGACACTGAAGCTTTCTTT
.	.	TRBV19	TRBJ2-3	CASSISGNADTQYF	TGTGCCAGTAGTATTTCGGGGAACGCAGATACGCAGTATTTT
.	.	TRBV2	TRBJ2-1	CASREPGLGGNEQFF	TGTGCCAGCAGGGAGCCGGGCCTGGGTGGGAATGAGCAGTTCTTC
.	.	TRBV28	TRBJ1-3	CASSIPPEGTIYF	TGTGCCAGCAGCATCCCCCCGGAGGGCACCATATATTTT
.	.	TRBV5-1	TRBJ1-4	CASSLVLGADEKLFF	TGCGCCAGCAGCTTGGTACTGGGTGCGGATGAAAAACTGTTTTTT
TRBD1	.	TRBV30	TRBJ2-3	CAWSVRGPDTQYF	TGTGCCTGGAGTGTCAGGGGGCCAGATACGCAGTATTTT
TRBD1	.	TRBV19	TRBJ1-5	CASSITRYRGYSNQPQHF	TGTGCCAGTAGTATTACTCGTTACAGGGGCTATAGCAATCAGCCCCAGCATTTT
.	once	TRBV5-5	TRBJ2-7	CASSLGVGQGPYEQYF	TGTGCCAGCAGCTTGGGGGTGGGGCAGGGGCCATACGAGCAGTACTTC
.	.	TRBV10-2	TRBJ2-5	CASSEPSNLELETQYF	TGCGCCAGCAGTGAACCGTCAAACCTTGAGTTAGAGACCCAGTACTTC
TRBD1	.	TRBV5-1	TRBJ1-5	CASSTETGAQDQPQHF	TGCGCCAGCAGCACTGAAACAGGGGCGCAGGATCAGCCCCAGCATTTT
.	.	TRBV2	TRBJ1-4	CASSIISELFF	TGTGCCAGCAGTATTATTTCAGAACTGTTTTTT
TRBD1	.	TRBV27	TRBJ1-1	CASSPQGVKAFF	TGTGCCAGCAGTCCTCAGGGGGTCAAAGCTTTCTTT
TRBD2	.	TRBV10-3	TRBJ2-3	CAISEEASGSADTQYF	TGTGCCATCAGTGAGGAGGCTAGCGGGAGCGCAGATACGCAGTATTTT
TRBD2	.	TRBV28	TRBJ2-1	CASSLPRGSGRGKQFF	TGTGCCAGCAGTTTACCCAGAGGTAGCGGGAGGGGTAAGCAGTTCTTC
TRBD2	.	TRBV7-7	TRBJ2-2	CASSARGAGGPGELFF	TGTGCCAGCAGCGCCAGGGGAGCGGGAGGGCCCGGGGAGCTGTTTTTT
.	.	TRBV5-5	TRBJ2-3	CASSLIGGNTDTQYF	TGTGCCAGCAGCTTGATTGGGGGCAACACAGATACGCAGTATTTT
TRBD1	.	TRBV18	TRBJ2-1	CASSPWTGGFDEQFF	TGTGCCAGCTCACCATGGACAGGGGGATTTGACGAGCAGTTCTTC
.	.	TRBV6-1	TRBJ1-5	CASSEAFRAPDKQPQHF	TGTGCCAGCAGTGAAGCATTCCGGGCCCCAGACAAGCAGCCCCAGCATTTT
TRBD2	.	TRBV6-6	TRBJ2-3	CASSLPSGRAEDTQYF	TGTGCCAGCAGTCTACCAAGCGGGAGGGCCGAAGATACGCAGTATTTT
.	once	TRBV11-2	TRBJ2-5	CASKLGAGWELYF	TGTGCCAGCAAGCTTGGGGCAGGCTGGGAGTTGTACTTC
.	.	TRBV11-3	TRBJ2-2	CASSPRPTGELFF	TGTGCCAGCAGTCCCCGTCCCACCGGGGAGCTGTTTTTT
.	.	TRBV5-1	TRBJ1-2	CASSLAETLYGYTF	TGCGCCAGCAGCTTGGCCGAGACACTCTATGGCTACACCTTC
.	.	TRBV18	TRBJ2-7	CASSPPFLTYEQYF	TGTGCCAGCTCACCACCGTTCTTGACCTACGAGCAGTACTTC
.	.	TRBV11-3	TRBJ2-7	CASSLGYSLEQYF	TGTGCCAGCAGCTTAGGATACTCCCTCGAGCAGTACTTC